The 12 T cell receptor gamma chains given below trace back to one sample, sequenced in a study of γδ T cells in repeated Plasmodium falciparum infection. TCRdb redid clone calling on the multiplex PCR reads using CATT. The sample lists approximately 32,000 gamma-chain clones, 1.4% occurring once. Vgamma9/Vdelta2+ and Vdelta2-negative gammadelta T cells were flow-sorted from PBMC for bulk sequencing. The material sequenced was gamma-delta T cells from blood. The origin of the receptors is a pool of human donors (malaria-infected and uninfected, not separated).

This clone was picked up many times. A far larger clone is one base from this, pointing to a likely read error. Other nucleotide sequences from this sample produce the same CDR3. V usage is TRGV8 and J usage is TRGJP1. Germline-derived CDR1 and CDR2 are VENAVY and YDSYNSRV. CDR3 length: 14 amino acids. This CDR3 is CATWADTTGWFKIF. The CDR3 DNA follows: TGTGCCACCTGGGCCGATACCACTGGTTGGTTCAAGATATTC.

A note on this clone: The protein recorded in TCRdb matches a much larger clone and deviates from this DNA's translation at residue 7, suggesting a read error; the protein here is obtained by translating the DNA. The chain uses TRGV2 and TRGJP2. The J gene, absent from TCRdb, was called here by matching the DNA to germline. The CDR3 sequence is 13 residues long. V dropped 4 bases and J dropped 6; count of bases not matched to a gene: 5. The germline V gene encodes CDR1 EGSNGY and CDR2 YDSYNSKV. As DNA, the CDR3 is TGTGCCACCTGGGAAATTGGTGATTGGATCAAGACGTTT. This gives the protein CATWEIGDWIKTF.

This clone was seen ten or more times. The chain recombines TRGV3 with TRGJ1 or TRGJ2. The J gene, not given by TCRdb, was assigned here from a germline match of the nucleotide sequence. With 3 bases clipped from V and 0 bases from J, the junction kept 5 bases outside the gene matches. The CDR3 is made up of 14 amino acids. CDR1 and CDR2 from the germline V gene are VTNTFY and YDVSTARD (reference sequence). The CDR3 reads CATWDSRNYYKKLF. The CDR3 bases are TGTGCCACCTGGGACTCCCGGAATTATTATAAGAAACTCTTT.

Details on this clone: A read error is likely here: a far larger clone is one base away. The CDR3 DNA is TGTGCCGCGGATTATAAGAAGCTCTTT. Protein sequence: CAADYKKLF. The V gene is given as TRGV3, and no J gene call is available. This CDR3 region has 9 residues. The germline gives CDR1 VTNTFY, CDR2 YDVSTARD (reference sequence).

This clone was picked up a small number of times. The mismatch at residue 4 between this DNA's translation and the TCRdb protein of a much larger clone likely reflects a read error; the protein shown is translated from the DNA. This chain links TRGV9 with TRGJ1 or TRGJ2. Here the J gene came from matching the DNA to germline, since TCRdb omits it. The CDR3 has 13 amino acids. Germline CDR1 and CDR2: GITISATS and ISYDGTV (reference sequence). The CDR3 here is CALRDDDYYKKLF. CDR3 DNA: TGTGCCTTGCGGGACGACGATTATTATAAGAAACTCTTT.

There are a few counts of this clone. The TCRdb protein comes from a much larger clone and disagrees with this DNA's translation at residue 3, likely due to a read error; the protein given here is derived from the DNA. In nucleotides, the CDR3 is TGTGCCTCGTGGGAGAAGCTGGGCAAAAAAATCAAGGTATTT. Protein: CASWEKLGKKIKVF. The chain joins TRGV9 to TRGJP. TCRdb supplies no J gene; here it was assigned by aligning the nucleotide sequence to germline. The germline V gene has CDR1 GITISATS and CDR2 ISYDGTV (reference sequence). The CDR3 is made up of 14 amino acids.

Regarding this clone: This DNA's translation and the protein TCRdb lists, from a much larger clone, do not match at residue 6, likely due to a read error; the protein shown is translated from the DNA. The chain is built from TRGV9 and TRGJ1 or TRGJ2. Matching the DNA to germline supplied the J gene, which TCRdb does not give. The CDR3 runs 13 residues. The germline gives CDR1 GITISATS, CDR2 ISYDGTV (reference sequence). V lost 2 bases, J lost 7 bases, and 8 bases stayed unmatched. The CDR3 loop reads CALWEARGYKKLF. CDR3 sequence (DNA): TGTGCCTTGTGGGAGGCGCGAGGGTATAAGAAACTCTTT.

This clone was seen many times. The chain uses TRGV9 and TRGJ1 or TRGJ2. Since TCRdb gives no J gene, matching the DNA to germline was used here to assign it. This CDR3 is 15 amino acids long. The J segment lost 6 bases and the V segment lost 6 bases, leaving 17 bases of the junction unmatched. Germline CDR1 is GITISATS and CDR2 is ISYDGTV (reference sequence). Here the CDR3 reads CALWFSYRRSYKKLF. DNA of the CDR3: TGTGCCTTGTGGTTTTCTTACCGTCGGAGTTATAAGAAACTCTTT.

This clone occurred a few times. With a far larger clone one base away, a read error is the likely cause. Other nucleotide sequences from this sample produce the same CDR3. The V and J genes are TRGV9 and TRGJP. As TCRdb names no J gene, one was assigned here on the basis of a DNA match to germline. This CDR3 is built from 18 residues. Germline V gene data show CDR1 as GITISATS and CDR2 as ISYDGTV (reference sequence). CDR3 amino acids: CALWEVGTQELGKKIKVF. Here the CDR3 DNA reads TGTGCTTTGTGGGAGGTGGGTACGCAAGAGTTGGGCAAAAAAATCAAGGTATTT.

Details on this clone: A much larger clone lies one base from this, so it may be a read error. Because the CDR3's place on the DNA is in doubt, the DNA is left out and the CDR3 is given as listed by TCRdb. The V gene was identified as TRGV9, while no J gene was called. The CDR3 adds up to 31 amino acids, both ends counted. The germline V gene has CDR1 GITISATS and CDR2 ISYDGTV (reference sequence). This CDR3 is CALWEIIIIRNSLAVEQHLLSQVCIGRIQHF.

This clone was picked up many times. TCRdb's protein, taken from a much larger clone, differs from this DNA's translation at residue 2, likely owing to a read error; the protein displayed comes from the DNA. The chain combines TRGV9 with TRGJ1 or TRGJ2. TCRdb does not report a J gene; here it was assigned by matching the DNA to germline references. The CDR3 loop spans 14 amino acids. Germline CDR1 GITISATS, CDR2 ISYDGTV (reference sequence). The chain's CDR3 is CTLWEKTLYYKKLF. CDR3 in DNA: TGTACCTTGTGGGAGAAGACCCTTTATTATAAGAAACTCTTT.

The sample holds many counts of this clone. This DNA translates differently at residue 12 from the TCRdb protein, which is that of a much larger clone; a read error is likely, and the protein shown is the DNA's own translation. The chain employs TRGV9 and TRGJP. The germline gives CDR1 GITISATS, CDR2 ISYDGTV (reference sequence). The CDR3 spans 15 residues. For the CDR3, the DNA is TGTGCCTTGTGGGAGGATCGGTTGGGCAAAAAAACCAAGGTATTT. This translates into CALWEDRLGKKTKVF.